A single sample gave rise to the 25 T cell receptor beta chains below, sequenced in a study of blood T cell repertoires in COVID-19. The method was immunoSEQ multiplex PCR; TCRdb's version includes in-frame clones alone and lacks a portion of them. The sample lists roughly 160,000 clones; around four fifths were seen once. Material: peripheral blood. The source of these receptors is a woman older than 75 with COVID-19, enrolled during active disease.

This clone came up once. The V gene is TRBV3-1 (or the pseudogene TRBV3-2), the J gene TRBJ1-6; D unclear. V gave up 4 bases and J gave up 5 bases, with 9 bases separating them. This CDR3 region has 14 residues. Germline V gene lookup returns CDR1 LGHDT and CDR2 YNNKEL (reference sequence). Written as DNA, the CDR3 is TGTGCCAGCAGCCTAGCGGTCCATAATTCACCCCTCCACTTT. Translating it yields CASSLAVHNSPLHF.

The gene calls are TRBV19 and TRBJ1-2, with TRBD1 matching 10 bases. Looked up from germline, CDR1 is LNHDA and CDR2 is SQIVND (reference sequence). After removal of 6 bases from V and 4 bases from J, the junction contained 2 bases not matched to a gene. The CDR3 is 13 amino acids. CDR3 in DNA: TGTGCCAGTAGGCGACAGGGGGCCTATGGCTACACCTTC. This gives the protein CASRRQGAYGYTF.

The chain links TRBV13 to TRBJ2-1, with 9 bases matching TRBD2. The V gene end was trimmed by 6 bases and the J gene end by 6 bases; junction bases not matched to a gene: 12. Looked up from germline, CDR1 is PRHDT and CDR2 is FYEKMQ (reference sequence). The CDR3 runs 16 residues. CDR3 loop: CASSYRGASGVNEQFF. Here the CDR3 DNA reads TGTGCCAGCAGTTACAGAGGGGCTAGCGGGGTCAATGAGCAGTTCTTC. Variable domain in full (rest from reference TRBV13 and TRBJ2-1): AAGVIQSPRHLIKEKRETATLKCYPIPRHDTVYWYQQGPGQDPQFLISFYEKMQSDKGSIPDRFSAQQFSDYHSELNMSSLELGDSALYFCASSYRGASGVNEQFFGPGTRLTVL.

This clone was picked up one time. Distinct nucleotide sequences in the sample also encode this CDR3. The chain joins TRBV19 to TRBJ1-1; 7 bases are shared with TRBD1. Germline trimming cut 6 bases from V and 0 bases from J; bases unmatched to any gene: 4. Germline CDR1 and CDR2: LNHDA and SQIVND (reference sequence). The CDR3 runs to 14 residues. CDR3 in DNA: TGTGCCAGTAGAAGACAGGGAATGAACACTGAAGCTTTCTTT. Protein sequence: CASRRQGMNTEAFF. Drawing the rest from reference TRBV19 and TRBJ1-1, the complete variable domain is DGGITQSPKYLFRKEGQNVTLSCEQNLNHDAMYWYRQDPGQGLRLIYYSQIVNDFQKGDIAEGYSVSREKKESFPLTVTSAQKNPTAFYLCASRRQGMNTEAFFGQGTRLTVV.

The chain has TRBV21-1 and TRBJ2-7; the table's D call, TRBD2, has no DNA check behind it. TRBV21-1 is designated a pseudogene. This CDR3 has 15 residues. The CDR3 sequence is CASSKLSSGLYEQYF. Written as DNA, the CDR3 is TGTGCCAGCAGCAAACTCTCTAGCGGACTCTACGAGCAGTACTTC.

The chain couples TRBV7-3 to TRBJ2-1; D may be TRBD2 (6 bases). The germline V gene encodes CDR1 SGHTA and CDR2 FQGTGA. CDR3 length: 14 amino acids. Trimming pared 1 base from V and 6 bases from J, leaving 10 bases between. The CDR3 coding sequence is TGTGCCAGCAGCTTAAGCGGGATACTCAATGAGCAGTTCTTC. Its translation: CASSLSGILNEQFF.

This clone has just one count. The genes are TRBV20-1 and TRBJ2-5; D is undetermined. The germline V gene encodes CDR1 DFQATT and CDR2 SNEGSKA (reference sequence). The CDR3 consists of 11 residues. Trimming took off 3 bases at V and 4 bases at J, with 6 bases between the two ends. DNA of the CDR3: TGCAGTGCTAGGACTGGAGAGACCCAGTACTTC. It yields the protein CSARTGETQYF.

CDR3 DNA sequence: TGCGCCAGCAGCCCCAGGACAGGGGCGACAGATACGCAGTATTTT. Translating gives CASSPRTGATDTQYF. The V gene is TRBV5-1, the J gene TRBJ2-3; 9 bases are a match to TRBD1. The CDR3 totals 15 residues. Trimming removed 4 bases from V and 3 bases from J; junction bases left unmatched: 6. In germline, CDR1 is SGHRS, CDR2 YFSETQ.

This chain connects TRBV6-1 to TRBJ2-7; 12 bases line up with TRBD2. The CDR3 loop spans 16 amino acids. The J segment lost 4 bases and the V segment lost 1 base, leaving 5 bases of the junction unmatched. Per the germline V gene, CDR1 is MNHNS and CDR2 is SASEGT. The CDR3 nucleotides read TGTGCCAGCAGTGAAGGTCGACTAGCGGGAGTGTACGAGCAGTACTTC. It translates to CASSEGRLAGVYEQYF.

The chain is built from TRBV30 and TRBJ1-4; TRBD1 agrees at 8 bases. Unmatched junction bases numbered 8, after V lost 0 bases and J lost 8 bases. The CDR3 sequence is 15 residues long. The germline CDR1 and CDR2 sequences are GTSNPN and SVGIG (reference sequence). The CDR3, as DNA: TGTGCCTGGAGTGTAGGGGGGACAGGAGGGGAAAAACTGTTTTTT. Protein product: CAWSVGGTGGEKLFF.

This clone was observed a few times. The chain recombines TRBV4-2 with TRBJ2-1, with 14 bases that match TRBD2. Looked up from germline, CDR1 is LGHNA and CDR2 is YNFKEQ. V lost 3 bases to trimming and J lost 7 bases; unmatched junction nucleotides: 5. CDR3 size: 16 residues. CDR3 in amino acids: CASSHGLAGGENEQFF. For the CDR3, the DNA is TGTGCCAGCAGCCACGGACTAGCGGGGGGCGAGAATGAGCAGTTCTTC.

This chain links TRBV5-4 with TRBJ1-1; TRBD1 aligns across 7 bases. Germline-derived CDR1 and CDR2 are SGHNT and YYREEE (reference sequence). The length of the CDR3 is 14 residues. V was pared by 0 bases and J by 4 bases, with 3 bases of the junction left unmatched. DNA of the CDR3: TGTGCCAGCAGCTTGGTAGGGACAGCCACTGAAGCTTTCTTT. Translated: CASSLVGTATEAFF.

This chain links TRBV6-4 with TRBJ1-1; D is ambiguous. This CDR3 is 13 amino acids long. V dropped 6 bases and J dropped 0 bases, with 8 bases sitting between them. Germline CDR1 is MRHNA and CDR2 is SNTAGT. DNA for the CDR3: TGTGCCAGCAGCCAACAGATGAACACTGAAGCTTTCTTT. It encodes CASSQQMNTEAFF.

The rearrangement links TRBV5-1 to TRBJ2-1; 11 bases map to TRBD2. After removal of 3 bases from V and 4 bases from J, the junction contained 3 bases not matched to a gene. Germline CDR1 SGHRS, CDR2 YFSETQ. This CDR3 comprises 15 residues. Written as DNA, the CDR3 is TGCGCCAGCAGCTGGGGACTAGCGGATTACAATGAGCAGTTCTTC. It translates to CASSWGLADYNEQFF.

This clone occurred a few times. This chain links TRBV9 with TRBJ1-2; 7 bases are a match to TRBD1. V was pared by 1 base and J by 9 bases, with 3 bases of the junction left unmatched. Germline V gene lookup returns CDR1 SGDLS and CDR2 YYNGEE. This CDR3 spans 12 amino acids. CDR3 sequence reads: CASSVPGGSYTF. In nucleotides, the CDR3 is TGTGCCAGCAGCGTACCAGGGGGTAGCTACACCTTC.

CDR3 amino acids: CASSGSQGYTF. CDR3 in DNA: TGCGCCAGCAGTGGCAGTCAGGGCTACACCTTC. The chain has TRBV10-1 and TRBJ1-2, with D hard to call. The CDR3 extends over 11 amino acids. Looked up from germline, CDR1 is WNHNN and CDR2 is SYGVQD (reference sequence). The ends were cut back, 4 bases at V and 8 bases at J, with 8 bases in the middle.

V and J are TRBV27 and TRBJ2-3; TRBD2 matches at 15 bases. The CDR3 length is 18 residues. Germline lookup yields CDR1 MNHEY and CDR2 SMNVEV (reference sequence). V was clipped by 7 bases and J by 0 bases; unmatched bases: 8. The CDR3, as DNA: TGTGCCAGCATTGGACTAGCGGGAGGGCGAATTAGCACAGATACGCAGTATTTT. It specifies CASIGLAGGRISTDTQYF.

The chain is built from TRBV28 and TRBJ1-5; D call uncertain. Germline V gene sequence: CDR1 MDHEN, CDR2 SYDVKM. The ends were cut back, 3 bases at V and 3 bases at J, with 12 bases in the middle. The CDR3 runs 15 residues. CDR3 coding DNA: TGTGCCAGCAGTTTCCCGGGTAGACTCAATCAGCCCCAGCATTTT. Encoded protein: CASSFPGRLNQPQHF.

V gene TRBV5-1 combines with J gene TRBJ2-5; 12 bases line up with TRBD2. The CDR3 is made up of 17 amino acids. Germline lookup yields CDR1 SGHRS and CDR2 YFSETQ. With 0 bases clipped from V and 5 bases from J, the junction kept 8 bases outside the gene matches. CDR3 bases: TGCGCCAGCAGCTTGGCCCTAGCGGGAGGGCCGTCGGAGACCCAGTACTTC. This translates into CASSLALAGGPSETQYF. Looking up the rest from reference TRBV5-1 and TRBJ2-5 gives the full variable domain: KAGVTQTPRYLIKTRGQQVTLSCSPISGHRSVSWYQQTPGQGLQFLFEYFSETQRNKGNFPGRFSGRQFSNSRSEMNVSTLELGDSALYLCASSLALAGGPSETQYFGPGTRLLVL.

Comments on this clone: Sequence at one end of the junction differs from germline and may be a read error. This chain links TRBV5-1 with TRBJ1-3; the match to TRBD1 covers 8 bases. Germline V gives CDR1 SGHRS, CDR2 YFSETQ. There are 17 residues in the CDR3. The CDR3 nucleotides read TGCGCCAGCAGCTTCGGGGACAGGTACCGCTCTGGTAACACCATATATTTT. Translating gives CASSFGDRYRSGNTIYF.

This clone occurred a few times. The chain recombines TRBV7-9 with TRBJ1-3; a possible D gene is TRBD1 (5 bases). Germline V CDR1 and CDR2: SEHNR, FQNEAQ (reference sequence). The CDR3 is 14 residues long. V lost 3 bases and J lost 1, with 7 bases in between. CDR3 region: CASSLTVSGNTIYF. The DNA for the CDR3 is TGTGCCAGCAGCTTGACAGTATCTGGAAACACCATATATTTT.

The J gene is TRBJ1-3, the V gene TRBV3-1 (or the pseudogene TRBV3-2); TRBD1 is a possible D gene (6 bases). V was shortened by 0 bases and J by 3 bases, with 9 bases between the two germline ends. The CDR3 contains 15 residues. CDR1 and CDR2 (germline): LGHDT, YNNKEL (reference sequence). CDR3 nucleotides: TGTGCCAGCAGCCAAGACAACAGGGTTGGAAACACCATATATTTT. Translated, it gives CASSQDNRVGNTIYF.

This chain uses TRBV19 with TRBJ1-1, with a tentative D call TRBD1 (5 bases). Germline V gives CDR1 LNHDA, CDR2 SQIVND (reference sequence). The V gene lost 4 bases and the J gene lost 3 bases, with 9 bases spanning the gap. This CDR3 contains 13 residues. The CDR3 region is CASSRGFYTEAFF. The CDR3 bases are TGTGCCAGTAGTAGGGGCTTTTACACTGAAGCTTTCTTT.

CDR3 amino acids: CASSYSGTSGYTF. The CDR3 nucleotides read TGTGCCAGCAGTTACTCAGGGACTAGTGGCTACACCTTC. The chain carries TRBV6-5 and TRBJ1-2, with D tentatively TRBD1 (5 bases). This CDR3 comprises 13 residues. Germline V CDR1 and CDR2: MNHEY, SVGAGI. Trimming took off 0 bases at V and 7 bases at J, with 9 bases between the two ends.

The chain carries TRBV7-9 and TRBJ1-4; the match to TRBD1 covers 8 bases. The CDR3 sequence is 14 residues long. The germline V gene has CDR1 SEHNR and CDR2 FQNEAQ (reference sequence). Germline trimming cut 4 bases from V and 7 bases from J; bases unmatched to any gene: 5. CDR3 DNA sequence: TGTGCCAGCAGCTCGCAGGGGGCGGGTGAAAAACTGTTTTTT. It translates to CASSSQGAGEKLFF. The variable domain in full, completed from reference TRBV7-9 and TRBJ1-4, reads DTGVSQNPRHKITKRGQNVTFRCDPISEHNRLYWYRQTLGQGPEFLTYFQNEAQLEKSRLLSDRFSAERPKGSFSTLEIQRTEQGDSAMYLCASSSQGAGEKLFFGSGTQLSVL.